Shown below are 2 T cell receptor beta chains from a single sample sequenced in a study of blood T cell repertoires in COVID-19. Assay used: immunoSEQ multiplex PCR; TCRdb lists only in-frame clones, some missing. The table records about 200,000 clones, 83% of them present only once. What was sequenced was peripheral blood. The receptor set was obtained from a middle-aged woman with active or convalescent COVID-19.

J is TRBJ2-3 and V is TRBV13, with TRBD2 identical over 10 bases. This CDR3 region has 18 residues. Germline CDR1 PRHDT, CDR2 FYEKMQ (reference sequence). Trimming removed 1 base from V and 3 bases from J; junction bases left unmatched: 10. This CDR3 reads CASSLEWGPSGRTDTQYF. The CDR3 DNA follows: TGTGCCAGCAGCTTAGAGTGGGGGCCTAGCGGGAGAACAGATACGCAGTATTTT.

The rearrangement joins TRBV24-1 to TRBJ2-7; 8 bases fit TRBD1. The CDR3 totals 16 residues. V trimming: 4 bases; J trimming: 2 bases; junction bases outside the gene matches: 9. CDR1 and CDR2 (germline): KGHDR, SFDVKD. The CDR3 DNA reads TGTGCCACCAGTGACCCAGAGGGGACAGGTGCCTACGAGCAGTACTTC. Translation gives CATSDPEGTGAYEQYF.